This T cell receptor (beta chain) was sequenced during a study of blood T cell repertoires in COVID-19. Overall study context: Some COVID-19 samples were acute and others convalescent; all came from the United States, Italy and Spain.

Patients of the Seattle cohort, enrolled during active infection, were followed longitudinally. Here immunoSEQ multiplex PCR was the method, and the copy in TCRdb shows in-frame clones only, minus some. The table includes approximately 480,000 clones, about 91% detected once. The CDR3 length is 14 residues. The germline CDR1 and CDR2 sequences are SGHNT and YYREEE (reference sequence). The germline V and J ends were trimmed by 4 bases and 1 base, with 11 bases remaining between them. This receptor was obtained from a man aged 18 to 35 with COVID-19, enrolled during active disease. The chain links TRBV5-4 to TRBJ2-5, with a weak D call TRBD2 (5 bases). Specimen: peripheral blood. The CDR3 region is CASSAGVGQETQYF. The CDR3 DNA reads TGTGCCAGCAGCGCCGGGGTAGGCCAAGAGACCCAGTACTTC.